This is a list of T cell receptor beta chains from one sample in a study of cytomegalovirus exposure and HLA in healthy donors. Measured with immunoSEQ multiplex PCR; TCRdb has only the in-frame clones, and not every one. The sample lists around 67,000 clones; approximately 74% were seen once. Sequenced sample: PBMCs. These receptors were taken from a woman under 40 in good health and CMV-seropositive. The CDR3 runs from the conserved cysteine through the conserved F or W. A D gene is named only where the DNA matches it firmly. Clone sizes are given selectively: once, few, many, or a class where the clone is expanded.

abundance	v_gene	j_gene	d_gene	CDR3nt	CDR3aa
.	TRBV29-1	TRBJ2-7	.	TGCAGCGTCGGGACATTCTACGAGCAGTACTTC	CSVGTFYEQYF
.	TRBV4-2	TRBJ2-1	TRBD2	TGTGCCAGCAGCCAAGATTCCGAGGGGCTAGCGGCGACCTACAATGAGCAGTTCTTC	CASSQDSEGLAATYNEQFF
once	TRBV9	TRBJ2-5	.	TGTGCCAGCAGCGTTAGCGCCCTCCAAGAGACCCAGTACTTC	CASSVSALQETQYF
.	TRBV28	TRBJ1-5	.	TGTGCCAGCATCCCCCCGGACAGTTACAATCAGCCCCAGCATTTT	CASIPPDSYNQPQHF
.	TRBV4-1	TRBJ1-3	TRBD1	TGCGCCAGCAGCCCCTGGACAGGGGGAGACTCTGGAAACACCATATATTTT	CASSPWTGGDSGNTIYF
.	TRBV6-1	TRBJ2-7	TRBD1	TGTGCCAGCAGTGAAGCGGACAGGGCTACCTACGAGCAGTACTTC	CASSEADRATYEQYF
.	TRBV5-1	TRBJ2-5	.	TGCGCCAGCAGCTTCGTAGGGGAAACAGAGACCCAGTACTTC	CASSFVGETETQYF
.	TRBV6-5	TRBJ1-4	.	TGTGCCAGCAAACAGATTAATGAAAAACTGTTTTTT	CASKQINEKLFF
.	TRBV6-6	TRBJ1-2	.	TGTGCCAGCAGTTGGCAGAACTATGGCTACACCTTC	CASSWQNYGYTF
once	TRBV19	TRBJ1-1	TRBD1	TGTGCCAGTAGTTGGACAGGCGGGTATGGCACTGAAGCTTTCTTT	CASSWTGGYGTEAFF
few	TRBV30	TRBJ2-1	.	TGTGCCTGGAGTGTAAGGGGACTCCCCTCCCACAATGAGCAGTTCTTC	CAWSVRGLPSHNEQFF
.	TRBV7-9	TRBJ1-2	.	TGTGCCAGCAGCTTATTTGGAGAGACCTATGGCTACACCTTC	CASSLFGETYGYTF
.	TRBV30	TRBJ2-7	TRBD1	TGTGCCTGGAGTCAATCAGGGGGCAAGAGGACTTTC	CAWSQSGGKRTF
few	TRBV9	TRBJ2-5	.	TGTGCCAGCAGCGTAGGCTGGGGGCCAACAGAGACCCAGTACTTC	CASSVGWGPTETQYF
.	TRBV27	TRBJ1-1	.	TGTGCCAGCAAGGTGGGGCGGGGGACTGAAGCTTTCTTT	CASKVGRGTEAFF
.	TRBV27	TRBJ1-4	.	TGTGCCAGTACCAAGACAGGCGGGGAAAAACTGTTTTTT	CASTKTGGEKLFF
.	TRBV13	TRBJ1-1	.	TGTGCCAGCAGCTTCATCCTCGGAGCTGAAGCTTTCTTT	CASSFILGAEAFF
.	TRBV29-1	TRBJ1-2	.	TGCAGCGTTGATGGCAGGGCACATGGCTACACCTTC	CSVDGRAHGYTF
.	TRBV7-7	TRBJ1-1	.	TGTGCCAGCAGCTCCATCGGCCCCAGGGATGGGAACACTGAAGCTTTCTTT	CASSSIGPRDGNTEAFF
.	TRBV4-2	TRBJ2-3	.	TGTGCCAGCAGCCAAGTCCTAAACGAAGTTAATACGCAGTATTTT	CASSQVLNEVNTQYF
.	TRBV30	TRBJ2-1	TRBD2	TGTGCCTGGAGTTCCCTGAGGACTAGCGGGAGTGATTACACCTACAATGAGCAGTTCTTC	CAWSSLRTSGSDYTYNEQFF
.	TRBV4-3	TRBJ1-5	TRBD1	TGCGCCAGCAGCCAATGGGGGACAGGGGGCTCTGTGCAGCCCCAGCATTTT	CASSQWGTGGSVQPQHF
.	TRBV6-5	TRBJ1-2	TRBD1	TGTGCCAGCAGTTACGGGAACCACAGGGACAGCTATGGCTACACCTTC	CASSYGNHRDSYGYTF
.	TRBV30	TRBJ1-5	TRBD1	TGTGCCTGGAGTGAAGGGGGCCATCAGCCCCAGCATTTT	CAWSEGGHQPQHF